Following are 26 T cell receptor beta chains from one sample sequenced in a study of blood T cell repertoires in COVID-19. Clones were read by immunoSEQ multiplex PCR, and TCRdb kept only the in-frame ones, dropping some. The sample contains under 350,000 clones, around nine tenths of which appear only once. Sequencing was carried out using peripheral blood. The receptors were sampled from a man aged 35 to 55 with acute or convalescent COVID-19.

J is TRBJ2-7 and V is TRBV5-1; 8 nucleotides agree with TRBD1. The CDR3 covers 13 residues. V trimming: 7 bases; J trimming: 5 bases; junction bases outside the gene matches: 8. Germline values: CDR1 SGHRS, CDR2 YFSETQ. The CDR3 here is CASGQPGGNEQYF. The CDR3 bases are TGCGCCAGCGGACAACCAGGGGGCAACGAGCAGTACTTC.

The chain joins TRBV4-1 to TRBJ2-1, with TRBD2 identical over 10 bases. In germline, CDR1 is MGHRA, CDR2 YSYEKL. J lost 10 bases, V lost 0 bases, and 12 bases had no gene match. CDR3 size: 17 residues. Written as DNA, the CDR3 is TGCGCCAGCAGCCAAGATCAAGTTGGAGCGGGGGGGCCCGAGCAGTTCTTC. This translates into CASSQDQVGAGGPEQFF.

J is TRBJ2-6 and V is TRBV6-5; D remains unclear. The CDR3 runs to 13 residues. Looked up from germline, CDR1 is MNHEY and CDR2 is SVGAGI. V was trimmed by 4 bases and J by 1 base, leaving 2 bases between them. CDR3 region: CASSLSGANVLTF. The DNA of the CDR3 is TGTGCCAGCAGTTTATCTGGGGCCAACGTCCTGACTTTC.

The rearrangement joins TRBV6-5 to TRBJ1-2, with 11 bases identical to TRBD1. J gave up 5 bases and V 6 bases, and 8 bases lay outside the gene matches. Germline V gene lookup returns CDR1 MNHEY and CDR2 SVGAGI. This CDR3 region has 15 residues. The CDR3 bases are TGTGCCAGCAGGGCCGGGACAGGGGGGGAGTATGGCTACACCTTC. This sequence encodes CASRAGTGGEYGYTF.

The V and J genes are TRBV5-6 and TRBJ1-1, with TRBD1 matching 8 bases. The CDR3 is 16 residues long. J was trimmed by 0 bases and V by 7 bases; bases with no gene match: 11. Germline-derived CDR1 and CDR2 are SGHDT and YYEEEE. CDR3 sequence: CASPRTGKAMNTEAFF. The CDR3 region has the DNA TGTGCCAGCCCCCGGACAGGGAAGGCCATGAACACTGAAGCTTTCTTT.

J is TRBJ1-6 and V is TRBV7-9; 9 bases are a match to TRBD1. The CDR3 loop spans 15 amino acids. V was clipped by 4 bases and J by 10 bases; unmatched bases: 8. Germline loops: CDR1 SEHNR, CDR2 FQNEAQ (reference sequence). This chain's CDR3 is CASSSTGTGISPLHF. The CDR3 DNA is TGTGCCAGCAGCTCCACCGGGACAGGGATATCACCCCTCCACTTT.

This chain joins TRBV9 and TRBJ2-1, with 8 bases aligning to TRBD2. J gave up 8 bases and V 0 bases, and 4 bases lay outside the gene matches. In germline, CDR1 is SGDLS, CDR2 YYNGEE. The CDR3 length is 14 residues. Written as DNA, the CDR3 is TGTGCCAGCAGCGTAGAAGGACTAGCTGATGAGCAGTTCTTC. Protein: CASSVEGLADEQFF.

This clone was seen only once. This chain connects TRBV12-3 or TRBV12-4 to TRBJ2-3; TRBD2 matches at 9 bases. CDR3 size: 13 residues. The junction had 3 bases not matched to a gene; V was cut back by 10 bases and J by 1 base. CDR3: CATRTSGTDTQYF. In DNA, the CDR3 is TGTGCCACACGGACTAGCGGCACAGATACGCAGTATTTT.

This clone was seen once. The chain combines TRBV29-1 with TRBJ2-6; D unclear. Germline CDR1 reads SQVTM; CDR2 reads ANQGSEA. CDR3 length: 13 amino acids. V gave up 6 bases and J gave up 0 bases, with 6 bases separating them. In DNA form, the CDR3 reads TGCAGCGTCCGGAGCTCTGGGGCCAACGTCCTGACTTTC. The encoded protein is CSVRSSGANVLTF.

This clone has more than one count but fewer than ten. This chain connects TRBV27 to TRBJ1-2; 7 positions agree with TRBD1. With 5 bases clipped from V and 8 bases from J, the junction kept 17 bases outside the gene matches. The CDR3 is 16 residues long. Germline lookup yields CDR1 MNHEY and CDR2 SMNVEV (reference sequence). The CDR3 nucleotides are TGTGCCAGCAGTCCCTACTCGGGACAGTTAAGATGGGGCTACACCTTC. This codes for CASSPYSGQLRWGYTF.

The chain carries TRBV7-9 and TRBJ1-1, with a weak D call TRBD1 (5 bases). The CDR3 totals 15 residues. The germline CDR1 and CDR2 sequences are SEHNR and FQNEAQ (reference sequence). With 7 bases removed from V and 10 bases from J, the gap between germline ends came to 25 bases. CDR3 sequence: CASTSGTRPPGGAFF. Written as DNA, the CDR3 is TGTGCCAGCACCTCGGGAACTCGTCCCCCGGGGGGAGCTTTCTTT. The entire variable domain, with the rest obtained from reference TRBV7-9 and TRBJ1-1, is as follows: DTGVSQNPRHKITKRGQNVTFRCDPISEHNRLYWYRQTLGQGPEFLTYFQNEAQLEKSRLLSDRFSAERPKGSFSTLEIQRTEQGDSAMYLCASTSGTRPPGGAFFGQGTRLTVV.

This rearrangement joins TRBV7-2 to TRBJ2-1; D may be TRBD2 (5 bases). Germline V gene data show CDR1 as SGHTA and CDR2 as FQGNSA. The CDR3 runs to 15 residues. Trimming took off 5 bases at V and 9 bases at J, with 20 bases between the two ends. Here the CDR3 DNA reads TGTGCCAGCAGCCCCTTGATAGGGTCCGGAGGTGAGCAGTTCTTC. Protein product: CASSPLIGSGGEQFF.

The genes are TRBV2 and TRBJ2-5; 7 bases match TRBD2. This CDR3 has 16 amino acids. J was trimmed by 5 bases and V by 0 bases; bases with no gene match: 9. The germline CDR1 and CDR2 sequences are SNHLY and FYNNEI. The CDR3 nucleotides are TGTGCCAGCAGTGAAGCGCTTGGGGGAGGGGTTGAGACCCAGTACTTC. As protein: CASSEALGGGVETQYF.

This chain links TRBV10-1 with TRBJ1-1; D uncertain. The CDR3 consists of 13 residues. V lost 5 bases to trimming and J lost 7 bases, with 14 bases between them. The germline V gene has CDR1 WNHNN and CDR2 SYGVQD (reference sequence). The DNA for the CDR3 is TGCGCCAGCAGTAGGAGGCCCTACGGTGAAGCTTTCTTT. Protein product: CASSRRPYGEAFF.

The chain combines TRBV6-6 with TRBJ2-7, with D tentatively TRBD1 (5 bases). Germline V gene sequence: CDR1 MNHNY, CDR2 SVGAGI (reference sequence). V gave up 5 bases and J gave up 1 base, with 18 bases separating them. This CDR3 has 16 residues. The DNA of the CDR3 is TGTGCCAGCAGTCCACGAATGGCAGGGTTATCCTACGAGCAGTACTTC. Translation gives CASSPRMAGLSYEQYF.

The chain uses TRBV5-1 and TRBJ2-1; 9 bases are a match to TRBD1. This CDR3 is 17 amino acids long. V trimming: 0 bases; J trimming: 0 bases; junction bases outside the gene matches: 4. From germline, CDR1 is SGHRS and CDR2 YFSETQ. DNA for the CDR3: TGCGCCAGCAGCTTGGACAGGGGGCCCAGCTCCTACAATGAGCAGTTCTTC. Its protein is CASSLDRGPSSYNEQFF.

This clone showed up just once. The chain couples TRBV5-6 to TRBJ1-1, with TRBD1 as a possible D gene (6 bases). Trimming pared 4 bases from V and 3 bases from J, leaving 10 bases between. Germline V CDR1 and CDR2: SGHDT, YYEEEE. This CDR3 is built from 13 residues. The CDR3 loop reads CASSKGHYTEAFF. The CDR3 DNA sequence: TGTGCCAGCAGCAAGGGACATTACACTGAAGCTTTCTTT. Full variable domain (outside the CDR3, taken from reference TRBV5-6 and TRBJ1-1): DAGVTQSPTHLIKTRGQQVTLRCSPKSGHDTVSWYQQALGQGPQFIFQYYEEEERQRGNFPDRFSGHQFPNYSSELNVNALLLGDSALYLCASSKGHYTEAFFGQGTRLTVV.

This sequence joins TRBV7-2 and TRBJ1-3; D is perhaps TRBD1 (5 bases). The CDR3 is 15 amino acids. V lost 1 base and J 2 bases, leaving 9 bases between the germline ends. Germline-derived CDR1 and CDR2 are SGHTA and FQGNSA. CDR3 DNA: TGTGCCAGCAGCTTAGGCGCAGGGACTGGAAACACCATATATTTT. This sequence encodes CASSLGAGTGNTIYF.

The genes are TRBV5-5 and TRBJ2-2; tentative D call: TRBD1 (5 bases). Germline lookup yields CDR1 SGHKS and CDR2 YYEKEE (reference sequence). The CDR3 extends over 16 amino acids. V was shortened by 0 bases and J by 5 bases, with 14 bases between the two germline ends. CDR3 amino acids: CASSLVPPGMTGELFF. The DNA for the CDR3 is TGTGCCAGCAGCTTGGTTCCGCCAGGGATGACCGGGGAGCTGTTTTTT. The full variable domain, its missing parts supplied by reference TRBV5-5 and TRBJ2-2, is DAGVTQSPTHLIKTRGQQVTLRCSPISGHKSVSWYQQVLGQGPQFIFQYYEKEERGRGNFPDRFSARQFPNYSSELNVNALLLGDSALYLCASSLVPPGMTGELFFGEGSRLTVL.

J is TRBJ2-7 and V is TRBV2; the D gene is possibly TRBD2 (6 bases). The V end was cut by 6 bases, the J end by 1 base, with 16 bases between. In germline, CDR1 is SNHLY, CDR2 FYNNEI. There are 15 residues in the CDR3. CDR3 region: CASSGGRGNSYEQYF. As DNA, the CDR3 is TGTGCCAGCAGCGGGGGACGGGGGAATTCCTACGAGCAGTACTTC.

This clone was picked up one time. The chain is built from TRBV7-3 and TRBJ2-2; no clear D. CDR1 and CDR2 from the germline V gene are SGHTA and FQGTGA. The V gene lost 5 bases and the J gene lost 6 bases, with 10 bases spanning the gap. The CDR3 covers 13 residues. The CDR3: CASSPRRPGELFF. The CDR3 nucleotides are TGTGCCAGCAGCCCCCGTCGTCCCGGGGAGCTGTTTTTT.

The gene calls are TRBV10-3 and TRBJ2-2; 9 bases fit TRBD2. The CDR3 runs to 15 residues. Germline V CDR1 and CDR2: ENHRY, SYGVKD. V trimming: 10 bases; J trimming: 2 bases; junction bases outside the gene matches: 8. This chain's CDR3 is CATGAGGANTGELFF. CDR3 nucleotide sequence: TGTGCCACCGGGGCGGGAGGGGCCAACACCGGGGAGCTGTTTTTT.

The chain combines TRBV19 with TRBJ1-3; D call uncertain. CDR3 length equals 15 residues. Germline V gene sequence: CDR1 LNHDA, CDR2 SQIVND (reference sequence). The V end lost 7 bases, the J end lost 2 bases, and 15 bases lay between the germline ends. Here the CDR3 reads CASTPRRGTGNTIYF. In nucleotides, the CDR3 is TGTGCCAGTACCCCTCGTCGGGGAACTGGAAACACCATATATTTT.

The gene calls are TRBV6-5 and TRBJ2-1, with 10 bases fitting TRBD1. Per germline, CDR1 MNHEY and CDR2 SVGAGI. This CDR3 is 15 amino acids long. With 8 bases clipped from V and 4 bases from J, the junction kept 8 bases outside the gene matches. The CDR3 reads CASLPGQGYYNEQFF. The DNA for the CDR3 is TGTGCCAGCTTACCGGGACAGGGGTATTACAATGAGCAGTTCTTC.

This sequence joins TRBV2 and TRBJ2-1; weak D call: TRBD2 (5 bases). There are 13 residues in the CDR3. The V end lost 7 bases, the J end lost 4 bases, and 11 bases lay between the germline ends. Germline loops: CDR1 SNHLY, CDR2 FYNNEI. The CDR3 coding sequence is TGTGCCAGCAAGCAGCGGCGATACAATGAGCAGTTCTTC. This gives the protein CASKQRRYNEQFF.

This CDR3 reads CSGSTGATEAFF. The CDR3 DNA is TGCAGCGGCTCGACAGGGGCCACTGAAGCTTTCTTT. The chain recombines TRBV29-1 with TRBJ1-1; TRBD1 aligns across 8 bases. The V gene end was trimmed by 7 bases and the J gene end by 4 bases; junction bases not matched to a gene: 5. This CDR3 is 12 amino acids long. From germline, CDR1 is SQVTM and CDR2 ANQGSEA.